The 11 T cell receptor beta chains below come from one sample, sequenced in a study of blood T cells in healthy people across ages. Then a second PCR, running about 6 to 12 cycles, was carried out with a sample-barcoded 5' primer and a J-beta primer mix. MiXCR, applied by TCRdb to the 5' RACE reads, yields one record per CDR3 protein. In the table there are approximately 940,000 distinct CDR3 sequences, around 49% of which are singletons. What was sequenced was blood. Receptors originate from a man aged 25 to 45 in good health.

This rearrangement joins TRBV6-5 to TRBJ2-7, with 12 positions matching TRBD1. Germline V lookup: CDR1 MNHEY, CDR2 SVGAGI. V shed 4 bases, J shed 6 bases, and the junction held 7 bases outside the gene matches. The CDR3 spans 15 residues. The CDR3 nucleotides are TGTGCCAGCAGTTCGGGACAGGGGGCGAGCGCCGAGCAGTACTTC. Translated: CASSSGQGASAEQYF.

This clonotype was found many times. The genes are TRBV6-2 or TRBV6-3 and TRBJ2-1, with TRBD2 matching 10 bases. Germline CDR1 and CDR2: MNHEY and SVGEGT. The CDR3 sequence is 19 residues long. The trim removed 3 bases at V and 0 bases at J, leaving 11 bases unmatched. The CDR3 coding sequence is TGTGCCAGCAGTTATGAAGCGGGGGGGAATATTGTCTCCTACAATGAGCAGTTCTTC. It encodes CASSYEAGGNIVSYNEQFF.

The chain combines TRBV9 with TRBJ1-2; 7 bases agree with TRBD1. Germline V CDR1 and CDR2: SGDLS, YYNGEE. V was clipped by 3 bases and J by 5 bases; unmatched bases: 7. The CDR3 totals 14 residues. The CDR3 region has the DNA TGTGCCAGCAGCGGACAGACAGGGATGTATGGCTACACCTTC. This codes for CASSGQTGMYGYTF. The full variable domain, its missing parts supplied by reference TRBV9 and TRBJ1-2, is DSGVTQTPKHLITATGQRVTLRCSPRSGDLSVYWYQQSLDQGLQFLIQYYNGEERAKGNILERFSAQQFPDLHSELNLSSLELGDSALYFCASSGQTGMYGYTFGSGTRLTVV.

The genes are TRBV10-3 and TRBJ2-7; D is perhaps TRBD1 or TRBD2 (5 bases each). Matching the DNA end better, TRBJ2-5 makes the J call doubtful. Looked up from germline, CDR1 is ENHRY and CDR2 is SYGVKD. This CDR3 is built from 15 residues. In nucleotides, the CDR3 is TGTGCCATCAGCGGATCGACAGAGAGGGTAGAGACCCAGTACTTC. Its protein is CAISGSTERVETQYF.

The V gene is TRBV11-2, the J gene TRBJ2-7, with TRBD2 matching 10 bases. J gave up 2 bases and V 2 bases, and 3 bases lay outside the gene matches. The CDR3 is 15 amino acids. Germline values: CDR1 SGHAT, CDR2 FQNNGV. Written as DNA, the CDR3 is TGTGCCAGCAGCTTAATCGGACTAGCGGCCTACGAGCAGTACTTC. It codes for CASSLIGLAAYEQYF.

This clonotype was seen a few times. The chain links TRBV5-1 to TRBJ2-7; 9 bases fit TRBD1. The CDR3 totals 15 residues. Germline CDR1 is SGHRS and CDR2 is YFSETQ. V shed 4 bases, J shed 6 bases, and the junction held 11 bases outside the gene matches. CDR3 loop: CASSLPGQGVAEQYF. The CDR3 nucleotides read TGCGCCAGCAGCCTACCGGGACAGGGTGTGGCCGAGCAGTACTTC.

At least ten counts were recorded for this clonotype. The chain uses TRBV6-1 and TRBJ2-7; D unresolved. This CDR3 comprises 15 residues. The germline gives CDR1 MNHNS, CDR2 SASEGT. V lost 4 bases, J lost 1 base, and 14 bases lay in between. CDR3 loop: CASSARAEGSYEQYF. CDR3 DNA sequence: TGTGCCAGCAGTGCCCGGGCGGAAGGGTCCTACGAGCAGTACTTC.

This clonotype was detected a few times. V gene TRBV29-1 combines with J gene TRBJ1-1, with D unclear. The CDR3 loop spans 13 amino acids. V lost 4 bases to trimming and J lost 0 bases, with 9 bases between them. The germline V gene has CDR1 SQVTM and CDR2 ANQGSEA. The CDR3 nucleotides are TGCAGCGTTGGGGCTCTATTGAACACTGAAGCTTTCTTT. This encodes CSVGALLNTEAFF.

This clonotype showed up just a few times. The chain has TRBV28 and TRBJ2-7; 7 bases map to TRBD1. With V trimmed by 2 bases and J by 5 bases, 6 bases remained unmatched. The CDR3 is 14 amino acids. CDR1 is MDHEN and CDR2 is SYDVKM in the germline V gene. The CDR3 sequence: CASSLKQGRDEQYF. CDR3 coding DNA: TGTGCCAGCAGTTTAAAACAGGGGCGGGACGAGCAGTACTTC.

This clonotype showed up many times. The chain joins TRBV4-1 to TRBJ2-7; D is possibly TRBD1 (5 bases). The V end was cut by 5 bases, the J end by 4 bases, with 12 bases between. The CDR3 consists of 13 residues. Per the germline V gene, CDR1 is MGHRA and CDR2 is YSYEKL. CDR3 in DNA: TGCGCCAGCAGCGTCGACAGACAGTACGAGCAGTACTTC. The encoded protein is CASSVDRQYEQYF.

This clonotype was seen a few times. This clone may be a read error of a much larger clone one base away. The DNA for the CDR3 is TGTGCCAGCAGTGCGGGACTAGCGGGGGCCGTTAGCTCCTACAATGAGCAGTTCTTC. It translates to CASSAGLAGAVSSYNEQFF. This chain uses TRBV2 with TRBJ2-1; 14 nucleotides align to TRBD2. Trimming took 4 bases from V and 0 from J; bases not matched to a gene: 8. Germline V gene sequence: CDR1 SNHLY, CDR2 FYNNEI. The CDR3 totals 19 residues.